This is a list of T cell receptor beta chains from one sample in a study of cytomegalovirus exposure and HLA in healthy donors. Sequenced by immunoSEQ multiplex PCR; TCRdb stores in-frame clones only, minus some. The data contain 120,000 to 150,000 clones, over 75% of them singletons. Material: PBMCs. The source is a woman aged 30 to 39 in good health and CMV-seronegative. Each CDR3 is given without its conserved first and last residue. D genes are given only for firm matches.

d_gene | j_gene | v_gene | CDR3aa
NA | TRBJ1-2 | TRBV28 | ASSRRSGVLVYT
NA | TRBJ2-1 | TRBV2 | ASREDSVGQF
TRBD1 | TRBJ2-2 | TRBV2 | AGRRDSTTGELF
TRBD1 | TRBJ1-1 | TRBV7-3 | ASSPSSTGATEAF
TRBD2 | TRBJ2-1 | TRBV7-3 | ASSPPSGRVF
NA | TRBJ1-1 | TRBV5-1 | ASSQGGAPEAF
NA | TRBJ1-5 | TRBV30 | AWSPLGGTSNQPQH
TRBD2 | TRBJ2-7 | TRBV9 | ASSGGLAGAPYEQY
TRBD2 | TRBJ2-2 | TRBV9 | ASSVDGDGGAAGELF
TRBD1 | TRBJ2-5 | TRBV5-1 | ASSLRTGQETQY
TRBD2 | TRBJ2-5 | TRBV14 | ASSQGPGLAGVKY
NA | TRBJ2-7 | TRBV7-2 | ASSPAGPYEQY
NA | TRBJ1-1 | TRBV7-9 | ASSGPPYRNTEAF
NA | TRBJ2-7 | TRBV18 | ASSPTGFGIYEQY
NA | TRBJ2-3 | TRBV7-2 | ASSSTTSPDTQY
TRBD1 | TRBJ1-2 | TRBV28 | ASSLPLGGGNYGYT
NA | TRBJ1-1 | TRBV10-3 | AISDSAGLEAF